Below, 25 T cell receptor beta chains from the same sample are listed, as sequenced in a study of Graves' ophthalmopathy and Graves' hyperthyroidism. As the template, RNA transcripts were used to amplify TCR beta CDR3 regions. Second-round multiplex PCR followed a first-round RT-PCR using HTBI primers. TCRdb re-analysed the multiplex PCR reads in MiXCR, keeping a single row per CDR3 protein. The sample lists about 240,000 distinct CDR3 sequences; 45% were seen once. Sequenced: peripheral blood. These receptors were obtained from an adult man with Graves' ophthalmopathy.

The table lists this clonotype with many counts. The chain is built from TRBV20-1 and TRBJ2-5; D perhaps matches TRBD2 (5 bases). Germline V gives CDR1 DFQATT, CDR2 SNEGSKA (reference sequence). The CDR3 loop spans 13 amino acids. With 3 bases removed from V and 5 bases from J, the gap between germline ends came to 13 bases. The CDR3 protein is CSASEGLVETQYF. The CDR3 nucleotides are TGCAGTGCTAGCGAGGGCTTAGTGGAGACCCAGTACTTC.

This chain uses TRBV9 with TRBJ2-2; 7 bases line up with TRBD1. In germline, CDR1 is SGDLS, CDR2 YYNGEE. The junction had 9 bases not matched to a gene; V was cut back by 0 bases and J by 4 bases. This CDR3 is 17 amino acids long. The CDR3, as DNA: TGTGCCAGCAGCGTAGCCTCTGGACAGGTCGGCACCGGGGAGCTGTTTTTT. Its protein product is CASSVASGQVGTGELFF.

This chain uses TRBV7-2 with TRBJ1-4, with TRBD1 matching 12 bases. The germline V gene encodes CDR1 SGHTA and CDR2 FQGNSA. CDR3 length: 15 residues. J was trimmed by 5 bases and V by 5 bases; bases with no gene match: 3. The CDR3, as DNA: TGTGCCAGCAGCCGAGGGACAGGGGGCAATGAAAAACTGTTTTTT. It translates to CASSRGTGGNEKLFF.

V usage is TRBV11-1 and J usage is TRBJ1-1; the match to TRBD1 covers 7 bases. The CDR3 covers 13 residues. V was pared by 8 bases and J by 8 bases, with 11 bases of the junction left unmatched. In germline, CDR1 is SGHAT, CDR2 FQDESV (reference sequence). The CDR3 nucleotides read TGTGCCAGCTCACCACGTCAGGGGGAGGAAGCTTTCTTT. Translation gives CASSPRQGEEAFF.

V and J are TRBV7-3 and TRBJ2-5; 10 bases are a match to TRBD2. The CDR3 has 15 residues. Germline values: CDR1 SGHTA, CDR2 FQGTGA. The V and J ends lost 5 bases and 1 base, in that order; junction bases with no gene match: 4. The chain's CDR3 is CASSHPSGGQETQYF. CDR3 coding DNA: TGTGCCAGCAGCCATCCTAGCGGGGGCCAAGAGACCCAGTACTTC.

This clonotype was counted between two and nine times. The J gene is TRBJ2-7, the V gene TRBV12-3 or TRBV12-4; D remains unclear. CDR3 length: 11 amino acids. Trimming left V 2 bases short and J 7 bases short, with 6 bases between. CDR3 DNA sequence: TGTGCCAGCAGTTTATCGTGGGAGCAGTACTTC. Amino acid sequence: CASSLSWEQYF.

This clonotype was seen a single time. The J gene is TRBJ1-1, the V gene TRBV20-1; 7 bases align to TRBD1. Germline V gene lookup returns CDR1 DFQATT and CDR2 SNEGSKA (reference sequence). The CDR3 extends over 12 amino acids. V dropped 8 bases and J dropped 4; count of bases not matched to a gene: 7. The CDR3 DNA reads TGCAGTCCAAAACAGGGGTCCACTGAAGCTTTCTTT. It specifies CSPKQGSTEAFF.

V is TRBV29-1 and J is TRBJ1-5; 10 bases align to TRBD1. The CDR3 covers 13 residues. J was trimmed by 5 bases and V by 6 bases; bases with no gene match: 4. Germline CDR1 reads SQVTM; CDR2 reads ANQGSEA. CDR3 coding DNA: TGCAGCGTGAGGGACAGGGGTGATCAGCCCCAGCATTTT. This translates into CSVRDRGDQPQHF.

This clonotype was picked up one time. CDR3 sequence reads: CASSFGQANNEQFF. The CDR3 DNA sequence: TGTGCCAGCAGCTTCGGACAGGCAAACAATGAGCAGTTCTTC. The V and J genes are TRBV7-9 and TRBJ2-1; 7 nucleotides match TRBD1. After removal of 3 bases from V and 5 bases from J, the junction contained 4 bases not matched to a gene. This CDR3 region has 14 residues. The germline V gene encodes CDR1 SEHNR and CDR2 FQNEAQ (reference sequence).

The V gene is TRBV4-1, the J gene TRBJ2-7, with no clear D. The CDR3 sequence is 16 residues long. Germline V gene sequence: CDR1 MGHRA, CDR2 YSYEKL. With 0 bases removed from V and 3 bases from J, the gap between germline ends came to 15 bases. The CDR3 nucleotides are TGCGCCAGCAGCCAAGAAGCTAGAGGCCCCTACTACGAGCAGTACTTC. Its translation is CASSQEARGPYYEQYF.

This clonotype turned up a few times. The chain employs TRBV4-1 and TRBJ1-2; 10 bases align to TRBD1. Losses at the gene ends were 0 bases for V and 6 bases for J; bases not matched to a gene: 4. Germline assignment: CDR1 MGHRA and CDR2 YSYEKL. The CDR3 is made up of 15 amino acids. CDR3 region: CASSQDPGTGDGYTF. CDR3 in DNA: TGCGCCAGCAGCCAAGACCCCGGGACAGGGGATGGCTACACCTTC.

This chain joins TRBV9 and TRBJ2-5; TRBD1 matches 8 bases. CDR3 size: 15 residues. V was pared by 3 bases and J by 1 base, with 5 bases of the junction left unmatched. Per germline, CDR1 SGDLS and CDR2 YYNGEE. CDR3 residues: CASSGRTGLQETQYF. CDR3 DNA: TGTGCCAGCAGCGGACGGACAGGGCTCCAAGAGACCCAGTACTTC.

This chain's CDR3 is CASSLGRLNTEAFF. DNA of the CDR3: TGTGCCAGTAGTCTCGGACGGCTGAACACTGAAGCTTTCTTT. V and J are TRBV19 and TRBJ1-1; no clear D gene. Germline V gives CDR1 LNHDA, CDR2 SQIVND (reference sequence). V was pared by 5 bases and J by 0 bases, with 10 bases between. The CDR3 spans 14 residues. The variable domain in full, with the rest retrieved from reference TRBV19 and TRBJ1-1, is DGGITQSPKYLFRKEGQNVTLSCEQNLNHDAMYWYRQDPGQGLRLIYYSQIVNDFQKGDIAEGYSVSREKKESFPLTVTSAQKNPTAFYLCASSLGRLNTEAFFGQGTRLTVV.

This chain joins TRBV7-6 and TRBJ1-2, with TRBD1 identical over 10 bases. CDR1 is SGHVS and CDR2 is FNYEAQ in the germline V gene. CDR3 size: 16 residues. The junction had 9 bases not matched to a gene; V was cut back by 5 bases and J by 3 bases. The CDR3 spells CASSLLDRGRDYGYTF. The CDR3 region has the DNA TGTGCCAGCAGCCTCCTAGACAGGGGGCGAGACTATGGCTACACCTTC.

This clonotype was counted at least ten times. The rearrangement joins TRBV7-3 to TRBJ1-1; 7 nucleotides line up with TRBD1. The CDR3 spans 14 residues. V trimming: 4 bases; J trimming: 1 base; junction bases outside the gene matches: 3. CDR1 SGHTA and CDR2 FQGTGA come from the germline V gene. The CDR3: CASSSYRGNTEAFF. CDR3 nucleotides: TGTGCCAGCAGCTCATACAGGGGGAACACTGAAGCTTTCTTT.

The chain is built from TRBV7-9 and TRBJ1-2, with 10 bases matching TRBD1. After removal of 5 bases from V and 2 bases from J, the junction contained 5 bases not matched to a gene. Germline CDR1 SEHNR, CDR2 FQNEAQ (reference sequence). CDR3 length: 15 residues. The CDR3 loop is CASSRPGQGNYGYTF. As DNA, the CDR3 is TGTGCCAGCAGCAGACCGGGACAGGGGAACTATGGCTACACCTTC.

The V gene is TRBV9, the J gene TRBJ2-2; D ambiguous. This CDR3 spans 15 amino acids. Germline V gives CDR1 SGDLS, CDR2 YYNGEE. Trimming cost V 0 bases and J 1 base, with 7 bases left between them. The CDR3 is CASSVVAGNTGELFF. The CDR3 nucleotides are TGTGCCAGCAGCGTAGTTGCAGGGAACACCGGGGAGCTGTTTTTT.

This clonotype occurred a few times. The rearrangement uses TRBV18 and TRBJ2-7; D not certain. The ends were cut back, 3 bases at V and 5 bases at J, with 11 bases in the middle. The CDR3 is made up of 13 amino acids. Germline V gene sequence: CDR1 KGHSH, CDR2 LQKENI. CDR3 DNA: TGTGCCAGCTCACCGCGACATTCCGACGAGCAGTACTTC. Its translation: CASSPRHSDEQYF.

With respect to this clonotype: An end of the junction does not agree with germline; a read error may underlie this. This chain links TRBV24-1 with TRBJ2-5; no firm D call. CDR3 length: 12 amino acids. In germline, CDR1 is KGHDR, CDR2 SFDVKD. Here the CDR3 reads CATSDPAETQHF. As DNA, the CDR3 is TGTGCCACCAGTGATCCGGCAGAGACCCAGCACTTC.

The V call is TRBV7-9, the J call TRBJ2-2; D remains ambiguous. This CDR3 has 12 amino acids. Germline CDR1 and CDR2: SEHNR and FQNEAQ (reference sequence). The V end was cut by 3 bases, the J end by 8 bases, with 7 bases between. This CDR3 reads CASSFDAGELFF. DNA of the CDR3: TGTGCCAGCAGCTTTGATGCGGGGGAGCTGTTTTTT.

The V and J genes are TRBV9 and TRBJ2-2; 11 positions agree with TRBD1. CDR1 is SGDLS, CDR2 YYNGEE, per germline. This CDR3 has 15 amino acids. The V and J ends lost 4 bases and 3 bases, in that order; junction bases with no gene match: 2. CDR3 region: CASSPGQGDTGELFF. The DNA of the CDR3 is TGTGCCAGCAGCCCGGGACAGGGGGACACCGGGGAGCTGTTTTTT.

V usage is TRBV5-4 and J usage is TRBJ1-1; no definite D call. The length of the CDR3 is 15 residues. The V gene lost 1 base and the J gene lost 5 bases, with 15 bases spanning the gap. CDR1 and CDR2 from the germline V gene are SGHNT and YYREEE (reference sequence). Written as DNA, the CDR3 is TGTGCCAGCAGCTTGTCCGGGTACCCGGATACTGAAGCTTTCTTT. It specifies CASSLSGYPDTEAFF.

This clonotype showed up just a few times. The DNA for the CDR3 is TGCGCCAGCAGCGTGGGGGGACAGATGACCTACGAGCAGTACTTC. It is translated as CASSVGGQMTYEQYF. The chain employs TRBV5-1 and TRBJ2-7; a weak D match, TRBD1 (7 bases). Looked up from germline, CDR1 is SGHRS and CDR2 is YFSETQ. This CDR3 is 15 amino acids long. V was trimmed by 4 bases and J by 2 bases, leaving 16 bases between them.

This chain links TRBV7-9 with TRBJ1-4; D gene uncertain. The V end was cut by 4 bases, the J end by 8 bases, with 11 bases between. Germline V gene lookup returns CDR1 SEHNR and CDR2 FQNEAQ (reference sequence). The CDR3 covers 13 residues. Here the CDR3 DNA reads TGTGCCAGCAGCTCACTACATGGAGAAAAACTGTTTTTT. As protein: CASSSLHGEKLFF.

A few counts support this clonotype. V and J are TRBV5-6 and TRBJ2-7; D is undetermined. This CDR3 comprises 13 residues. Germline V gives CDR1 SGHDT, CDR2 YYEEEE. Deletions cut 3 bases from V and 3 bases from J, with 10 bases between. This CDR3 is CASSSGPLYEQYF. Here the CDR3 DNA reads TGTGCCAGCAGCTCCGGACCCCTCTACGAGCAGTACTTC.